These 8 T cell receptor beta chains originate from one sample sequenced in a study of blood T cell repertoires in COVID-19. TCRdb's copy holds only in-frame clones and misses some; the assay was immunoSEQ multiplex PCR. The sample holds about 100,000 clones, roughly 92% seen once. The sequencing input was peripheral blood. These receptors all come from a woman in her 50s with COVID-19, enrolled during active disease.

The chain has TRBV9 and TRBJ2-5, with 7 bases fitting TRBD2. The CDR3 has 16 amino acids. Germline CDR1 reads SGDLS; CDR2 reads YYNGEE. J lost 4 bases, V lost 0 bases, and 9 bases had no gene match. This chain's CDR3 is CASSVGLGTTTETQYF. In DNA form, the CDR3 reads TGTGCCAGCAGCGTAGGCCTTGGGACTACTACAGAGACCCAGTACTTC. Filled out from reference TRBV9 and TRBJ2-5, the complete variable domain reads DSGVTQTPKHLITATGQRVTLRCSPRSGDLSVYWYQQSLDQGLQFLIQYYNGEERAKGNILERFSAQQFPDLHSELNLSSLELGDSALYFCASSVGLGTTTETQYFGPGTRLLVL.

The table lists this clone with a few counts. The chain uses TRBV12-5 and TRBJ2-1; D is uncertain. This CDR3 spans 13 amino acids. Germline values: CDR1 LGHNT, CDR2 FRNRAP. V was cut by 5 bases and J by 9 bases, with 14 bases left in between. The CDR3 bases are TGTGCTAGTGGTATAAGCCCGATCTTTGAGCAGTTCTTC. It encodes CASGISPIFEQFF.

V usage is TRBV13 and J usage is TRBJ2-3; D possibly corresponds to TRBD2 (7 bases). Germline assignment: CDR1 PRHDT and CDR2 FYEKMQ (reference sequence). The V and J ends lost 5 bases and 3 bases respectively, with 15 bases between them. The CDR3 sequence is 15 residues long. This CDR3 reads CASSPRRGGTDTQYF. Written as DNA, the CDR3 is TGTGCCAGCAGCCCCCGAAGGGGGGGTACAGATACGCAGTATTTT.

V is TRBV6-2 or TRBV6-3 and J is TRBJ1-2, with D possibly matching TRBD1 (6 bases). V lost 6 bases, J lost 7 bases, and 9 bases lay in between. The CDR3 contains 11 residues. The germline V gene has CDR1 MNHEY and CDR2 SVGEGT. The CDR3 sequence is CASSDRRGYTF. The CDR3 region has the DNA TGTGCCAGCAGCGACAGGCGTGGCTACACCTTC.

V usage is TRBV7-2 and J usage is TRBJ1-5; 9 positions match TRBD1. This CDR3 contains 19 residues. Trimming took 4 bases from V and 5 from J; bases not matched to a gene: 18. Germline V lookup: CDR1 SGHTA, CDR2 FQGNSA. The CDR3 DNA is TGTGCCAGCAGCTCGCTGGGGACAGGGTCTCTCTCCGGGGATCAGCCCCAGCATTTT. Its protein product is CASSSLGTGSLSGDQPQHF.

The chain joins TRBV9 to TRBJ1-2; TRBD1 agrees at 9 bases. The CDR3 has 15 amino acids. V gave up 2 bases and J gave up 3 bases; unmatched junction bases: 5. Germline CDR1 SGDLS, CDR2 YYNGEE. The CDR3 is CASSVPRTGDYGYTF. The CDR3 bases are TGTGCCAGCAGCGTCCCCCGGACAGGGGACTATGGCTACACCTTC.

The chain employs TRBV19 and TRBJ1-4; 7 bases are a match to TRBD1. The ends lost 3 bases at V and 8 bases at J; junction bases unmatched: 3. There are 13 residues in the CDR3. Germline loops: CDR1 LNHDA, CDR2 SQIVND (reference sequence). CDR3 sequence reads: CASSITGVEKLFF. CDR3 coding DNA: TGTGCCAGTAGTATCACAGGGGTCGAAAAACTGTTTTTT.

The CDR3 DNA reads TGTGCCAGCAGCGTAAGCGGTGGAAACACCATATATTTT. The encoded protein is CASSVSGGNTIYF. The gene calls are TRBV9 and TRBJ1-3, with D unresolved. The CDR3 contains 13 residues. The germline CDR1 and CDR2 sequences are SGDLS and YYNGEE. Between the trimmed V and J ends, which lost 1 base and 3 bases, there was a span of 5 bases.